The rows below give T cell receptor beta chains drawn from one sample of a study of neurological immune-mediated disorders. From the 5' RACE reads, TCRdb called clonotypes with MiXCR, one entry per CDR3 protein. This table has around 44,000 distinct CDR3 sequences, 2% to 2.5% appearing once. The specimen sequenced was PBMCs. Receptors were obtained from a man aged 25-45 years with multiple sclerosis. Both conserved end residues are part of each CDR3. D genes are given only for firm matches. Expanded clones are given a class, and other clones once, few, many or no size at all.

TRBJ2-2,TRBV12-3/TRBV12-4,many,-,CASTLRTGELFF,TGTGCCAGCACATTACGGACCGGGGAGCTGTTTTTT
TRBJ1-1,TRBV5-1,many,TRBD1,CASSADRGTEAFF,TGCGCCAGCAGCGCCGACAGGGGCACTGAAGCTTTCTTT
TRBJ2-5,TRBV12-3/TRBV12-4,many,TRBD2,CASSLGGNQETQYF,TGTGCCAGCAGTTTGGGGGGGAACCAAGAGACCCAGTACTTC
TRBJ2-5,TRBV20-1,many,TRBD2,CSASRGWASGGEEWETQYF,TGCAGTGCGAGCCGCGGATGGGCTAGCGGGGGGGAGGAGTGGGAGACCCAGTACTTC
TRBJ2-3,TRBV20-1,many,-,CSASLGPNTQYF,TGCAGTGCTAGTCTGGGCCCTAATACGCAGTATTTT
TRBJ2-1,TRBV6-5,many,TRBD1,CASSYGQGGYNEQFF,TGTGCCAGCAGTTACGGACAGGGTGGGTACAATGAGCAGTTCTTC
TRBJ1-2,TRBV18,-,-,CASSPKGMDGYTF,TGTGCCAGCTCACCAAAGGGCATGGATGGCTACACCTTC
TRBJ2-2,TRBV20-1,many,TRBD2,CSAPSGRDYTGELFF,TGCAGTGCCCCTAGCGGGAGGGACTACACCGGGGAGCTGTTTTTT
TRBJ2-1,TRBV4-3,many,-,CASSPWSYRASDEQFF,TGCGCCAGCAGCCCATGGTCCTACAGGGCCAGTGATGAGCAGTTCTTC
TRBJ2-7,TRBV7-2,many,TRBD1,CASSTGQGQIYEQYF,TGTGCCAGCAGCACCGGACAGGGCCAGATTTACGAGCAGTACTTC
TRBJ1-5,TRBV15,many,TRBD1,CATSRGTVRDQPQHF,TGTGCCACCAGCAGGGGGACAGTTAGGGATCAGCCCCAGCATTTT
TRBJ2-2,TRBV27,many,-,CASKRSGRANTGELFF,TGTGCCAGCAAGAGAAGTGGCCGGGCGAACACCGGGGAGCTGTTTTTT
TRBJ2-1,TRBV20-1,many,-,CSARPTGEQFF,TGCAGTGCTAGACCCACGGGTGAGCAGTTCTTC
TRBJ2-3,TRBV2,many,TRBD1,CASSERTGRLITDTQYF,TGTGCCAGCAGTGAACGGACAGGGCGGCTGATAACAGATACGCAGTATTTT
TRBJ2-7,TRBV20-1,few,-,CSARSLGGYEQYF,TGCAGTGCTAGATCCCTGGGGGGTTACGAGCAGTACTTC
TRBJ2-2,TRBV7-9,many,TRBD1,CASSRPGDRGFGELFF,TGTGCCAGCAGTAGACCCGGGGACAGGGGTTTCGGGGAGCTGTTTTTT
TRBJ2-5,TRBV18,many,-,CASSPGETQYF,TGTGCCAGCTCACCGGGAGAGACCCAGTACTTC
TRBJ2-7,TRBV6-1,many,-,CASSARSGGYEQYF,TGTGCCAGCAGTGCCCGATCCGGCGGGTACGAGCAGTACTTC
TRBJ1-5,TRBV5-1,many,-,CASSLVSNQPQHF,TGCGCCAGCAGCTTGGTCAGCAATCAGCCCCAGCATTTT
TRBJ2-3,TRBV5-1,many,TRBD2,CASSSSRLAGSTDTQYF,TGCGCCAGCAGCTCTAGTCGACTAGCGGGGAGCACAGATACGCAGTATTTT
TRBJ2-7,TRBV20-1,many,-,CSVPKNQAGEQYF,TGCAGTGTTCCGAAAAACCAAGCCGGGGAGCAGTACTTC
TRBJ1-2,TRBV14,many,-,CASSTLTGYYNYGYTF,TGTGCCAGCAGCACCCTGACGGGGTACTACAACTATGGCTACACCTTC
TRBJ2-1,TRBV6-5,many,-,CASSASRNEQFF,TGTGCCAGCAGTGCTTCAAGGAATGAGCAGTTCTTC
TRBJ1-2,TRBV6-2/TRBV6-3,many,-,CASSVGAYGYTF,TGTGCCAGCAGTGTGGGGGCCTATGGCTACACCTTC
TRBJ2-7,TRBV2,-,TRBD1,CASSQDRGSYEQYF,TGTGCCAGCTCCCAGGACAGGGGGAGCTACGAGCAGTACTTC
TRBJ2-7,TRBV18,many,-,CASSPTQGNYEQYF,TGTGCCAGCTCACCAACACAGGGAAACTACGAGCAGTACTTC
TRBJ2-7,TRBV7-3,many,-,CASSQGGFGLEQYF,TGTGCCAGCAGCCAGGGGGGGTTCGGTTTAGAGCAGTACTTC